The T cell receptor (beta chain) under discussion was sequenced for a study of blood T cell repertoires in COVID-19. The wider study: PBMCs, B-cell-depleted T cells, or T cells provided the cDNA or gDNA that made up the material.

This clone has more than one count but fewer than ten. How the authors handled the data: Reference gene primer amplification yielded estimated nucleated cell counts. The assay was immunoSEQ multiplex PCR, and TCRdb's table has in-frame clones only and misses some. Clonal size and the V and J genes are those of that table, whereas D and trimming came from the DNA. The sample shows over 200,000 clones, over 70% of them seen only once. This TCR derives from a woman aged 80 or over with acute or convalescent COVID-19. The sample consisted of peripheral blood.

For the CDR3, the DNA is TGTGCCTGGAGCGAAGGGGCTCGGAATGGCTACACCTTC. It encodes CAWSEGARNGYTF. The chain combines TRBV30 with TRBJ1-2; possible D gene TRBD1, 5 bases. V lost 3 bases and J lost 6, with 14 bases in between. CDR3 length: 13 residues. Looked up from germline, CDR1 is GTSNPN and CDR2 is SVGIG (reference sequence).